Shown below are 20 T cell receptor beta chains from a single sample sequenced in a study of early T cells in non-severe SARS-CoV-2 infection. TCRdb passed the 5' RACE reads through MiXCR, listing each CDR3 protein once. This table holds more than 20,000 distinct CDR3 sequences, about 4.4% found once. The sequenced material came from whole blood. The receptor set was obtained from an adult who was a healthcare worker with PCR-confirmed SARS-CoV-2 infection or an uninfected control (not recorded which).

This clonotype was seen more than once but under ten times. The V call is TRBV24-1, the J call TRBJ2-3; 8 bases map to TRBD2. V lost 9 bases and J lost 5; bases outside the gene matches: 6. CDR3 length equals 13 residues. The germline gives CDR1 KGHDR, CDR2 SFDVKD. The chain's CDR3 is CATGGRREDTQYF. The CDR3, as DNA: TGTGCCACCGGCGGGAGGAGGGAAGATACGCAGTATTTT.

This clonotype was detected many times. In DNA, the CDR3 is TGTGCCAGCAGCTTCTCGCACCAGGCCGCTTACGAGCAGTACTTC. Residues: CASSFSHQAAYEQYF. This sequence joins TRBV7-2 and TRBJ2-7; unclear D gene. V lost 3 bases and J lost 4, with 16 bases in between. This CDR3 contains 15 residues. Germline CDR1 and CDR2: SGHTA and FQGNSA. Based on the CDR3 plus reference TRBV7-2 and TRBJ2-7, the full variable domain is GAGVSQSPSNKVTEKGKDVELRCDPISGHTALYWYRQSLGQGLEFLIYFQGNSAPDKSGLPSDRFSAERTGGSVSTLTIQRTQQEDSAVYLCASSFSHQAAYEQYFGPGTRLTVT.

The CDR3 DNA reads TGTGCCAGCAGTACCTCCCGGACTAGCGGGTCAGAGCAGTTCTTC. Protein: CASSTSRTSGSEQFF. The chain is built from TRBV6-4 and TRBJ2-1, with 11 positions matching TRBD2. J lost 10 bases, V lost 5 bases, and 10 bases had no gene match. The CDR3 extends over 15 amino acids. CDR1 is MRHNA, CDR2 SNTAGT, per germline.

Ten or more counts support this clonotype. The rearrangement joins TRBV30 to TRBJ2-1; 9 nucleotides match TRBD2. The germline V gene encodes CDR1 GTSNPN and CDR2 SVGIG (reference sequence). The CDR3 covers 14 residues. The V segment lost 1 base and the J segment 6 bases; nucleotides outside the gene matches: 4. The CDR3 DNA sequence: TGTGCCTGGAGTGAGGGACTAGCTTCCAATGAGCAGTTCTTC. Amino acids: CAWSEGLASNEQFF.

The CDR3 region has the DNA TGTGCCACCAGCAGAGATACGAGGGGGACAGGGGCAACTAATGAAAAACTGTTTTTT. Residues: CATSRDTRGTGATNEKLFF. J is TRBJ1-4 and V is TRBV15; 10 bases fit TRBD1. This CDR3 is built from 19 residues. The V and J ends lost 0 bases and 0 bases, in that order; junction bases with no gene match: 7. Germline CDR1 is LNHNV and CDR2 is YYDKDF (reference sequence).

This clonotype was counted ten times or more. This sequence joins TRBV27 and TRBJ2-7, with 7 bases fitting TRBD1. The ends lost 1 base at V and 2 bases at J; junction bases unmatched: 2. This CDR3 is built from 14 residues. Germline assignment: CDR1 MNHEY and CDR2 SMNVEV (reference sequence). CDR3 bases: TGTGCCAGCAGTTTATACAGGGGTCCCTACGAGCAGTACTTC. As protein: CASSLYRGPYEQYF.

This clonotype was counted only a few times. The chain uses TRBV7-9 and TRBJ1-1, with D possibly matching TRBD1 (5 bases). The CDR3 has 13 amino acids. Germline V lookup: CDR1 SEHNR, CDR2 FQNEAQ (reference sequence). V was shortened by 6 bases and J by 5 bases, with 13 bases between the two germline ends. Here the CDR3 reads CASRLAGGTEAFF. The CDR3 DNA follows: TGTGCCAGCAGGCTAGCGGGGGGGACTGAAGCTTTCTTT.

This clonotype was seen ten or more times. The CDR3 reads CASSFRAGRTDTQYF. DNA of the CDR3: TGTGCCAGCAGCTTCCGAGCGGGTCGCACAGATACGCAGTATTTT. This chain links TRBV7-9 with TRBJ2-3, with D perhaps TRBD2 (6 bases). Germline V lookup: CDR1 SEHNR, CDR2 FQNEAQ (reference sequence). Trimming pared 3 bases from V and 1 base from J, leaving 11 bases between. The CDR3 consists of 15 residues. Using reference TRBV7-9 and TRBJ2-3 for the parts outside the CDR3, the full variable domain is DTGVSQNPRHKITKRGQNVTFRCDPISEHNRLYWYRQTLGQGPEFLTYFQNEAQLEKSRLLSDRFSAERPKGSFSTLEIQRTEQGDSAMYLCASSFRAGRTDTQYFGPGTRLTVL.

This clonotype showed up many times. V usage is TRBV20-1 and J usage is TRBJ2-1; D not certain. V was trimmed by 0 bases and J by 7 bases, leaving 4 bases between them. This CDR3 contains 11 residues. Germline V gene lookup returns CDR1 DFQATT and CDR2 SNEGSKA (reference sequence). The CDR3 DNA sequence: TGCAGTGCTAGAGAGGTGAATGAGCAGTTCTTC. Its translation: CSAREVNEQFF.

This clonotype was counted at least ten times. The chain employs TRBV7-3 and TRBJ2-1; 8 nucleotides match TRBD2. The CDR3 spans 14 residues. The trim removed 4 bases at V and 9 bases at J, leaving 8 bases unmatched. CDR1 is SGHTA, CDR2 FQGTGA, per germline. Here the CDR3 DNA reads TGTGCCAGCAGCTCCGGAGCGGGAGTGGGTGAGCAGTTCTTC. Translating it yields CASSSGAGVGEQFF.

This clonotype occurred many times. The chain uses TRBV7-9 and TRBJ2-2; D gene unclear. Trimming shortened V by 3 bases and J by 2 bases, and 7 bases separated the two germline ends. Germline CDR1 and CDR2: SEHNR and FQNEAQ (reference sequence). The CDR3 extends over 14 amino acids. The CDR3 reads CASSFDGNTGELFF. Written as DNA, the CDR3 is TGTGCCAGCAGCTTCGACGGAAACACCGGGGAGCTGTTTTTT.

This clonotype has at least ten counts. V usage is TRBV9 and J usage is TRBJ2-4, with 11 nucleotides matching TRBD2. V shed 4 bases and J 9 bases; nucleotides not matched to a gene: 6. CDR3 length: 14 residues. CDR1 SGDLS and CDR2 YYNGEE come from the germline V gene. The CDR3 nucleotides are TGTGCCAGCAGCCTCCGGACTAGCGGGTCCATTCAGTACTTC. Encoded protein: CASSLRTSGSIQYF. The full variable domain, with the rest looked up from reference TRBV9 and TRBJ2-4, is DSGVTQTPKHLITATGQRVTLRCSPRSGDLSVYWYQQSLDQGLQFLIQYYNGEERAKGNILERFSAQQFPDLHSELNLSSLELGDSALYFCASSLRTSGSIQYFGAGTRLSVL.

This clonotype has a count of ten or more. This chain uses TRBV28 with TRBJ2-7, with TRBD1 as a possible D gene (6 bases). Germline CDR1 is MDHEN and CDR2 is SYDVKM. CDR3 length: 14 residues. Trimming removed 10 bases from V and 1 base from J, with 17 bases in between. CDR3 residues: CATEKSGTSYEQYF. The CDR3 bases are TGTGCCACCGAAAAAAGTGGGACATCCTACGAGCAGTACTTC. Together with reference TRBV28 and TRBJ2-7, the CDR3 gives the full variable domain: DVKVTQSSRYLVKRTGEKVFLECVQDMDHENMFWYRQDPGLGLRLIYFSYDVKMKEKGDIPEGYSVSREKKERFSLILESASTNQTSMYLCATEKSGTSYEQYFGPGTRLTVT.

This clonotype was observed many times. The chain is built from TRBV14 and TRBJ1-5; the match to TRBD1 covers 12 bases. CDR3 size: 21 residues. From germline, CDR1 is SGHDN and CDR2 FVKESK. J gave up 4 bases and V 4 bases, and 20 bases lay outside the gene matches. The CDR3 region has the DNA TGTGCCAGCAGCCCCCAGGGACAGGGGGCTCTTAAGACCGGCGAAAATCAGCCCCAGCATTTT. Amino acids: CASSPQGQGALKTGENQPQHF. The full variable domain, completed using reference TRBV14 and TRBJ1-5, is EAGVTQFPSHSVIEKGQTVTLRCDPISGHDNLYWYRRVMGKEIKFLLHFVKESKQDESGMPNNRFLAERTGGTYSTLKVQPAELEDSGVYFCASSPQGQGALKTGENQPQHFGDGTRLSIL.

This clonotype was counted ten times or more. This sequence joins TRBV2 and TRBJ2-7; possible D gene TRBD2, 5 bases. CDR3 size: 12 residues. The V end lost 7 bases, the J end lost 2 bases, and 9 bases lay between the germline ends. Germline CDR1 is SNHLY and CDR2 is FYNNEI. CDR3 nucleotide sequence: TGTGCCAGCATGCTAGCACCCTACGAGCAGTACTTC. Its protein is CASMLAPYEQYF.

This clonotype has ten or more counts. The rearrangement joins TRBV5-1 to TRBJ2-1; perhaps TRBD1 as D (6 bases). V lost 7 bases and J 9 bases, leaving 14 bases between the germline ends. The length of the CDR3 is 12 residues. In germline, CDR1 is SGHRS, CDR2 YFSETQ. This CDR3 reads CASWDTQGEQFF. CDR3 nucleotide sequence: TGCGCCAGCTGGGACACCCAGGGTGAGCAGTTCTTC.

Ten or more counts support this clonotype. The chain carries TRBV7-6 and TRBJ2-2, with D possibly matching TRBD1 (6 bases). Deletions cut 5 bases from V and 1 base from J, with 11 bases between. The CDR3 spans 15 residues. Germline assignment: CDR1 SGHVS and CDR2 FNYEAQ. CDR3 sequence reads: CASSQGFGNTGELFF. CDR3 in DNA: TGTGCCAGCAGCCAGGGGTTCGGGAACACCGGGGAGCTGTTTTTT.

This clonotype was picked up many times. The chain has TRBV3-1 and TRBJ1-6, with 11 bases matching TRBD1. Germline lookup yields CDR1 LGHDT and CDR2 YNNKEL (reference sequence). This CDR3 spans 18 amino acids. The trim removed 1 base at V and 3 bases at J, leaving 5 bases unmatched. CDR3 sequence: CASSQVQGTGGYNSPLHF. The DNA for the CDR3 is TGTGCCAGCAGCCAAGTTCAGGGGACAGGGGGCTATAATTCACCCCTCCACTTT.

This clonotype has a count of ten or more. The chain joins TRBV20-1 to TRBJ2-7; D gene ambiguous. The CDR3 contains 13 residues. V was trimmed by 1 base and J by 0 bases, leaving 7 bases between them. Germline V gene sequence: CDR1 DFQATT, CDR2 SNEGSKA (reference sequence). The DNA of the CDR3 is TGCAGTGCTAGAGGGGCCAGCTCCTACGAGCAGTACTTC. It translates to CSARGASSYEQYF.

This clonotype was recorded many times. CDR3 DNA: TGCAGTGCTAACGGGCTAGCGGGAGCGGTCACCGGGGAGCTGTTTTTT. Protein: CSANGLAGAVTGELFF. The chain has TRBV20-1 and TRBJ2-2, with 10 positions matching TRBD2. The trim removed 4 bases at V and 4 bases at J, leaving 9 bases unmatched. The CDR3 consists of 16 residues. CDR1 and CDR2 (germline): DFQATT, SNEGSKA (reference sequence).